The source of this TCR beta chain is a study of blood T cell repertoires in COVID-19. In the study overall: From the United States, Italy and Spain came samples of acute and convalescent COVID-19. From T cells, B-cell-depleted T cells, or PBMCs came the material, which was cDNA or gDNA.

Participants had their cohort set by participant-reported clinical history. CDR1 SGHNT and CDR2 YYREEE come from the germline V gene (reference sequence). V was pared by 7 bases and J by 0 bases, with 17 bases between. This CDR3 is built from 17 residues. Method: immunoSEQ multiplex PCR; TCRdb's copy keeps in-frame clones and lacks some. The repertoire includes about 360,000 clones, 88% of them detected once, and approximately 2.1% sits in the top ten. This receptor was taken from a woman in her forties with acute COVID-19. Sequencing was performed on PBMCs or T cells enriched from blood (not recorded which). V and J are TRBV5-4 and TRBJ2-6; the D is unclear. CDR3 region: CASEVQWMSSGANVLTF. The CDR3 nucleotides are TGTGCCAGCGAGGTCCAGTGGATGAGCTCTGGGGCCAACGTCCTGACTTTC.